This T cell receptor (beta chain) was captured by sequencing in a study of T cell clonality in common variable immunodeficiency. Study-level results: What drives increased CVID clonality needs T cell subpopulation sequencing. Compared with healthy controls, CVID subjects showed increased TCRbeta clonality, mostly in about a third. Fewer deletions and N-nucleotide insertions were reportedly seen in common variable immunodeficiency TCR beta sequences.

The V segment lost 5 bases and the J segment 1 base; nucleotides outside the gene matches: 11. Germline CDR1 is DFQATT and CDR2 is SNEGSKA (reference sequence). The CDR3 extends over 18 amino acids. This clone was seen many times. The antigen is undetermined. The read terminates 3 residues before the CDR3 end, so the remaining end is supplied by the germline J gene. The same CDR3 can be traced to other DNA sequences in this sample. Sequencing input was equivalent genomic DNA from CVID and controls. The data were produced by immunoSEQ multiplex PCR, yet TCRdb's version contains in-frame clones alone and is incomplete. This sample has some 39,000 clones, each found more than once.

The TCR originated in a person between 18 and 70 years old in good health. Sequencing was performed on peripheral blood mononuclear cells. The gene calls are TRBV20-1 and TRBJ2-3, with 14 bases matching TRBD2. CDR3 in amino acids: CSARPLPGLAGGTDTQYF. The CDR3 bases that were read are TGCAGTGCTCGACCTCTACCGGGACTAGCGGGAGGCACAGATACG.